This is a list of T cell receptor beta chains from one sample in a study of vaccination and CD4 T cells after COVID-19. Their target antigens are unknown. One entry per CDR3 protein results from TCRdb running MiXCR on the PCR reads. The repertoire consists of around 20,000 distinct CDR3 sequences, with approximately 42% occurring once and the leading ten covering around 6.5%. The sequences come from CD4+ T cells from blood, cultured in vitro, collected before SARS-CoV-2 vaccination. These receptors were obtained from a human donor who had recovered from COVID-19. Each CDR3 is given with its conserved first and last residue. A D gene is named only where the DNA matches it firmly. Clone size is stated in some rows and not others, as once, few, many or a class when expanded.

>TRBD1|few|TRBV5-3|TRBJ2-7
TGTGCCAGAAGCCCCGGACAGGGGATCTACGAGCAGTACTTC
CARSPGQGIYEQYF
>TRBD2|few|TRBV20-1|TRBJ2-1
TGCAGTGCTAGCGTCAGCGGGAGAAACAATGAGCAGTTCTTC
CSASVSGRNNEQFF
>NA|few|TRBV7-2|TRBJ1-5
TGTGCCAGCAGCTTAGAATCGTTGGGTCAGCCCCAGCATTTT
CASSLESLGQPQHF
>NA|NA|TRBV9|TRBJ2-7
TGTGCCAGCAGCCCATCCCCCCAGGGCGGCCAAACCTACGAGCAGTACTTC
CASSPSPQGGQTYEQYF
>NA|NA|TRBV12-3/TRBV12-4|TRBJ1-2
TGTGCCAGCAGTTTAACCAGGGGCTATGGCTACACCTTC
CASSLTRGYGYTF
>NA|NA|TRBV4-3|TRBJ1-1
TGCGCCAGCAGCCAAGAACCCCTGAACACTGAAGCTTTCTTT
CASSQEPLNTEAFF
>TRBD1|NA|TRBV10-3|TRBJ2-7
TGTGCCACCAACGGACAGGGGGACTCCTACGAGCAGTACTTC
CATNGQGDSYEQYF
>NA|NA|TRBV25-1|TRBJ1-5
TGTGCCAGCAGTAGCTCCGGATTAGGTCAGCCCCAGCATTTT
CASSSSGLGQPQHF
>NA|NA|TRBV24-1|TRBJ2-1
TGTGCCACCAGTGATTCACGGAAAGGTTTTGAGCAGTTCTTC
CATSDSRKGFEQFF
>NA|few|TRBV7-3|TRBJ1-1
TGTGCCAGCAGCTTCAACTTGCAGGAAGCTTTCTTT
CASSFNLQEAFF
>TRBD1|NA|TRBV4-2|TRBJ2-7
TGTGCCAGCAGCCAACTTCTACAGGGGGCCTACGAGCAGTACTTC
CASSQLLQGAYEQYF
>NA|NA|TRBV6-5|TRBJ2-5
TGTGCCAGCAGTTACGGGGCCTCGAGTGACGAGACCCAGTACTTC
CASSYGASSDETQYF
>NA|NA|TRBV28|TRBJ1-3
TGTGCCAGCCGGCGGGAGGACACCATATATTTT
CASRREDTIYF
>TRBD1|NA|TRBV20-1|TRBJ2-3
TGCAGTGCCCCTGGGACAGTAGATACGCAGTATTTT
CSAPGTVDTQYF
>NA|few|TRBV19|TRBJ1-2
TGTGCCAGTAGTAACATTCGAGCTAACTATGGCTACACCTTC
CASSNIRANYGYTF
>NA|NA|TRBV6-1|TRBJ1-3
TGTGCCAGCAGTCGCCTCCCCGGGGCGTCTGGAAACACCATATATTTT
CASSRLPGASGNTIYF
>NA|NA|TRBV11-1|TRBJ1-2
TGTGCCAGCAGCTTAGCGCGAGGGAGGAACTATGGCTACACCTTC
CASSLARGRNYGYTF
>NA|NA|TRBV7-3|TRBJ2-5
TGTGCCAGCAGCTGGACCACAGGGCCCCCAGAGACCCAGTACTTC
CASSWTTGPPETQYF
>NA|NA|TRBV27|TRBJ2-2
TGTGCCAGCCACCGAGGCACCGGGGAGCTGTTTTTT
CASHRGTGELFF
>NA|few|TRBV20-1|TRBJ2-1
TGCAGTGCGTACCGGGACCGGACCTACAATGAGCAGTTCTTC
CSAYRDRTYNEQFF
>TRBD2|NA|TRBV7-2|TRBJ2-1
TGTGCCAGCAGCTTAGGTAGCGGGAGCTACAATGAGCAGTTCTTC
CASSLGSGSYNEQFF
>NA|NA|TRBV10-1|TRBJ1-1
TGCGCCAGCAGTGGGTCGGGGTCCCCTGAAGCTTTCTTT
CASSGSGSPEAFF
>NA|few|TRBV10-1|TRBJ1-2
TGCGCCAGGGGGTATTCCAGGGATAACTATGGCTACACCTTC
CARGYSRDNYGYTF
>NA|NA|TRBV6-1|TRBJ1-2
TGTGCCAGCAGCTCGGGGGGCAACTATGGCTACACCTTC
CASSSGGNYGYTF
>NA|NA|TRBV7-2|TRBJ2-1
TGTGCCAGCAGCCTCGGGCCCTACCGGGGGCTCTACAATGAGCAGTTCTTC
CASSLGPYRGLYNEQFF
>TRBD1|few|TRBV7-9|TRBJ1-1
TGTGCCAGCAGCTTAGGGACAGGGGCATTGGCTTTCTTT
CASSLGTGALAFF
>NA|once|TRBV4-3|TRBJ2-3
TGCGCCAGCACTCCAGGGGGCTCTAGCGGGGCCTACGCAGATACGCAGTATTTT
CASTPGGSSGAYADTQYF
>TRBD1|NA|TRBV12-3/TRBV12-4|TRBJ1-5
TGTGCCAGCAGTTTACATCCGGGGACAGGGGTTCAGCCCCAGCATTTT
CASSLHPGTGVQPQHF
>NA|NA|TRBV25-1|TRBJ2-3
TGTGCCAGCAGTGTAAGGGAGCCTCGCACAGATACGCAGTATTTT
CASSVREPRTDTQYF
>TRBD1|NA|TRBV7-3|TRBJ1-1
TGTGCCAGCAGCTTCGGACAGGGTGGCACTGAAGCTTTCTTT
CASSFGQGGTEAFF
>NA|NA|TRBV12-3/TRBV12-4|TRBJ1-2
TGTGCCAGCAGTCGGACAAACTATGGCTACACCTTC
CASSRTNYGYTF
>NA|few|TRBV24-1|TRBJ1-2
TGTGCCACCAGTGGGGTCGGGGCTAGGGAAGGCTACACCTTC
CATSGVGAREGYTF
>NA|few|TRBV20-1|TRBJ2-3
TGCAGTGCTAGCAAACGGACGGGGGGCCCGTTTGGGCCCACAGATACGCAGTATTTT
CSASKRTGGPFGPTDTQYF
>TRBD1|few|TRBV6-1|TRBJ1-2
TGTGCCAGCAAAGGGACAGGGGGTCCATGGGGTGGCTACACCTTC
CASKGTGGPWGGYTF
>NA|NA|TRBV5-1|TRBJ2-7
TGCGCCAGCAGCCGAGACTCAAACGAGCAGTACTTC
CASSRDSNEQYF
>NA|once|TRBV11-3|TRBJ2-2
TGTGCCAGCAGCTTACCCACAGGAGAACACACCGGGGAGCTGTTTTTT
CASSLPTGEHTGELFF
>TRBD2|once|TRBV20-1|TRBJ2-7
TGCAGTGCCAGGACCGCGGGGGGGCTCTACGAGCAGTACTTC
CSARTAGGLYEQYF
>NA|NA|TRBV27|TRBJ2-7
TGTGCCAGCAGTTTCTCCGGGACTGGGACCTACGAGCAGTACTTC
CASSFSGTGTYEQYF
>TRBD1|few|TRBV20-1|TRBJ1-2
TGCAGTGCTAAACCCCAGGGGGGACATCGCTATGGCTACACCTTC
CSAKPQGGHRYGYTF
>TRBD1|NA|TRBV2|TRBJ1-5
TGTGCCAGCAGTGAAGCAGGGACAGGGGGCGCAGGGCAGCCCCAGCATTTT
CASSEAGTGGAGQPQHF
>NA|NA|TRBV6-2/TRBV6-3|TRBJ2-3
TGTGCCAGCAGTTACTCTCGGATTCGACAGCCGACAGATACGCAGTATTTT
CASSYSRIRQPTDTQYF
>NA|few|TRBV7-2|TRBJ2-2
TGTGCCAGCAGCTTAGCCGCTAGCGTTAACACCGGGGAGCTGTTTTTT
CASSLAASVNTGELFF
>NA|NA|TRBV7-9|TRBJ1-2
TGTGCCAGCAGGGCTCAAACAGGGTTCTATGGCTACACCTTC
CASRAQTGFYGYTF
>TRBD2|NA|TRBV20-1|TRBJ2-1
TGCAGTGCTAGAGCTCTAGCGGGGGGCCCAAATGAGCAGTTCTTC
CSARALAGGPNEQFF
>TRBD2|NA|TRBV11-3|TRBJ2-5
TGTGCCAGCAGCGAGGGGACTAGCGGGTTTAAAGAGACCCAGTACTTC
CASSEGTSGFKETQYF
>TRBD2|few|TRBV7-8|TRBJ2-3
TGTGCCAGCAGCTCGAATCCTTTAGCGGGGGGGCCTACAGATACGCAGTATTTT
CASSSNPLAGGPTDTQYF
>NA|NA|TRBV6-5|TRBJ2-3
TGTGCCAGCAGTTACTCGTCGATAGATACGCAGTATTTT
CASSYSSIDTQYF
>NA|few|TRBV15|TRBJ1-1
TGTGCCACCAGCAGAGATTCGCCCGCAATGAACACTGAAGCTTTCTTT
CATSRDSPAMNTEAFF
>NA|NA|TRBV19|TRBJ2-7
TGTGCCAGTAGTATCTCCTGGGGATCCCGCTACGAGCAGTACTTC
CASSISWGSRYEQYF
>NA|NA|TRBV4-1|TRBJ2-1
TGCGCCAGCAGCCAAGAACGGGGGACCTACAATGAGCAGTTCTTC
CASSQERGTYNEQFF
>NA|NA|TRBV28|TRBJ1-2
TGTGCCAGCAGCGGGGACCGCCCTTTGGGGGGCTACACCTTC
CASSGDRPLGGYTF
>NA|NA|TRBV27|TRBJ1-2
TGTGCCAGCAACCTGGGCGGCGGGTCGGGCTACACCTTC
CASNLGGGSGYTF
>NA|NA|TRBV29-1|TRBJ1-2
TGCAGCGTTGAAGATCCCGGGACGGCCAACTATGGCTACACCTTC
CSVEDPGTANYGYTF
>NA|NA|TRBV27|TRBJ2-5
TGTGCCAGCATGTCATCAGGGGGGCCCGGAGCGACCCAGTACTTC
CASMSSGGPGATQYF
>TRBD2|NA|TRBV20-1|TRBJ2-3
TGCAGTGCAGCTAGCGGGATTGAAGATACGCAGTATTTT
CSAASGIEDTQYF